Below are 17 T cell receptor beta chains sequenced from a single sample in a study of neurological immune-mediated disorders. TCRdb recomputed calls from the 5' RACE reads with MiXCR, one row per CDR3 protein. Of tens of thousands of distinct CDR3 sequences in the sample, 10% to 13% are singletons; the top ten hold roughly 2%. The sample consisted of PBMCs. The receptors shown here come from a man in his forties or fifties in good health.

This clonotype was detected ten times or more. The rearrangement joins TRBV6-6 to TRBJ2-5; no clear D. The CDR3 spans 15 residues. The germline V gene has CDR1 MNHNY and CDR2 SVGAGI (reference sequence). V gave up 4 bases and J gave up 3 bases, with 15 bases separating them. The CDR3 loop reads CASSSYYGEKETQYF. The DNA for the CDR3 is TGTGCCAGCAGTTCCTACTATGGAGAGAAAGAGACCCAGTACTTC.

On this clonotype: This may arise from a read error, as a much more abundant clone is one base away. V gene TRBV28 combines with J gene TRBJ2-2, with D tentatively TRBD1 or TRBD2 (5 bases each). This CDR3 comprises 14 residues. The germline V gene encodes CDR1 MDHEN and CDR2 SYDVKM. The CDR3 region is CASSSRVGTGERFF. The CDR3 coding sequence is TGTGCCAGCAGTTCCAGGGTGGGCACCGGGGAGCGGTTTTTT.

This clonotype was seen a few times. The gene calls are TRBV11-2 and TRBJ2-7, with 10 bases lining up with TRBD2. The ends lost 4 bases at V and 6 bases at J; junction bases unmatched: 9. From germline, CDR1 is SGHAT and CDR2 FQNNGV. The CDR3 loop spans 15 amino acids. CDR3 DNA: TGTGCCAGCAGCTCGTTTCTAGCGGGAGCAAGCGAGCAGTACTTC. Encoded protein: CASSSFLAGASEQYF.

This clonotype was counted ten times or more. This chain links TRBV7-2 with TRBJ2-1; D gene ambiguous. Trimming took off 1 base at V and 10 bases at J, with 14 bases between the two ends. Germline loops: CDR1 SGHTA, CDR2 FQGNSA. This CDR3 has 14 amino acids. The CDR3 nucleotides read TGTGCCAGCAGCTTAGTCCTGGAACTTTCGGAGCAGTTCTTC. This gives the protein CASSLVLELSEQFF.

This clonotype was seen repeatedly, ten times or more. The chain carries TRBV4-2 and TRBJ2-3, with 9 bases matching TRBD2. Per germline, CDR1 LGHNA and CDR2 YNFKEQ. After removal of 6 bases from V and 6 bases from J, the junction contained 16 bases not matched to a gene. This CDR3 has 17 residues. The CDR3 here is CASSTTGTREGGDTQYF. CDR3 sequence (DNA): TGTGCCAGCAGTACTACAGGGACGCGGGAGGGCGGGGATACGCAGTATTTT.

This clonotype was seen many times. This rearrangement joins TRBV5-6 to TRBJ2-1; D gene uncertain. Germline CDR1 is SGHDT and CDR2 is YYEEEE. Trimming took off 1 base at V and 12 bases at J, with 23 bases between the two ends. CDR3 size: 16 residues. The CDR3 spells CASSLRARMYTMGQFF. DNA of the CDR3: TGTGCCAGCAGCTTGAGAGCTAGGATGTATACAATGGGGCAGTTCTTC.

The V gene is TRBV5-1, the J gene TRBJ2-6; 7 bases are a match to TRBD1. The CDR3 has 16 amino acids. V gave up 7 bases and J gave up 0 bases; unmatched junction bases: 7. CDR1 is SGHRS and CDR2 is YFSETQ in the germline V gene. This CDR3 is CASGLWDSSGANVLTF. The CDR3 nucleotides read TGCGCCAGCGGCCTGTGGGACAGCTCTGGGGCCAACGTCCTGACTTTC.

About this clonotype: A much larger clone differs by one base, so this may be a read error. V gene TRBV5-1 combines with J gene TRBJ2-1; D is ambiguous. CDR1 and CDR2 (germline): SGHRS, YFSETQ. The CDR3 runs 15 residues. V was shortened by 2 bases and J by 3 bases, with 12 bases between the two germline ends. CDR3 nucleotide sequence: TGCGCCAGCAGCTTTGATAACAGAAACTACAATGAGCAGTTCTTC. Residues: CASSFDNRNYNEQFF.

In its sample, this clonotype was seen many times. This chain uses TRBV28 with TRBJ2-3, with D uncertain. Germline CDR1 MDHEN, CDR2 SYDVKM. This CDR3 has 14 amino acids. Trimming cost V 1 base and J 3 bases, with 8 bases left between them. The CDR3 region is CASSLFLGTDTQYF. The CDR3 region has the DNA TGTGCCAGCAGTTTATTCTTGGGGACAGATACGCAGTATTTT.

This clonotype was observed at least ten times. J is TRBJ1-2 and V is TRBV29-1; D is undetermined. The CDR3 contains 12 residues. V was shortened by 5 bases and J by 2 bases, with 9 bases between the two germline ends. Germline-derived CDR1 and CDR2 are SQVTM and ANQGSEA. CDR3 nucleotide sequence: TGCAGCGTTAGGTTAACAAACTATGGCTACACCTTC. Translating gives CSVRLTNYGYTF.

The V call is TRBV11-2, the J call TRBJ2-6; the match to TRBD1 covers 7 bases. Germline loops: CDR1 SGHAT, CDR2 FQNNGV. CDR3 length: 17 residues. Germline trimming cut 5 bases from V and 0 bases from J; bases unmatched to any gene: 7. The CDR3 spells CASSPRQGVSGANVLTF. In DNA, the CDR3 is TGTGCCAGCAGCCCTCGACAGGGAGTCTCTGGGGCCAACGTCCTGACTTTC.

The sample holds many counts of this clonotype. The chain couples TRBV29-1 to TRBJ1-2; 8 nucleotides line up with TRBD1. Germline lookup yields CDR1 SQVTM and CDR2 ANQGSEA. This CDR3 region has 14 residues. Germline trimming cut 3 bases from V and 3 bases from J; bases unmatched to any gene: 6. Written as DNA, the CDR3 is TGCAGCGTTGAGAGACAGGGGAGAGACTATGGCTACACCTTC. Residues: CSVERQGRDYGYTF.

This clonotype has ten or more counts. This rearrangement joins TRBV20-1 to TRBJ2-1, with unresolved D. The V end was cut by 3 bases, the J end by 4 bases, with 10 bases between. Germline V gene lookup returns CDR1 DFQATT and CDR2 SNEGSKA (reference sequence). This CDR3 is built from 13 residues. The DNA of the CDR3 is TGCAGTGCTAGGGACGAACCGTACAATGAGCAGTTCTTC. Protein: CSARDEPYNEQFF.

Only one count was recorded for this clonotype. A single base separates this from a much larger clone, so it may be a read error. The chain recombines TRBV5-1 with TRBJ1-1; no clear D. Germline CDR1 SGHRS, CDR2 YFSETQ. CDR3 length equals 15 residues. The CDR3 spells CASSLRAIGNTEGFF. The CDR3, as DNA: TGCGCCAGCAGCTTGAGGGCCATTGGTAACACTGAAGGTTTCTTT.

In this sample, this clonotype turned up many times. The rearrangement links TRBV20-1 to TRBJ2-1, with D tentatively TRBD1 (5 bases). Germline loops: CDR1 DFQATT, CDR2 SNEGSKA (reference sequence). V lost 7 bases and J lost 0, with 10 bases in between. The CDR3 sequence is 13 residues long. This chain's CDR3 is CSGGGYSYNEQFF. CDR3 sequence (DNA): TGCAGTGGGGGCGGCTACTCCTACAATGAGCAGTTCTTC.

The chain is built from TRBV6-2 or TRBV6-3 and TRBJ2-7; D unclear. V lost 0 bases to trimming and J lost 3 bases, with 15 bases between them. The CDR3 is 16 amino acids. Germline V CDR1 and CDR2: MNHEY, SVGEGT. The CDR3 spells CASSYSISYDSYEQYF. As DNA, the CDR3 is TGTGCCAGCAGTTACTCGATATCCTACGATAGCTACGAGCAGTACTTC.

This clonotype was seen at least ten times. V is TRBV7-3 and J is TRBJ2-3; 7 bases fit TRBD2. CDR1 and CDR2 from the germline V gene are SGHTA and FQGTGA. CDR3 length: 14 residues. After removal of 6 bases from V and 8 bases from J, the junction contained 11 bases not matched to a gene. The CDR3, as DNA: TGTGCCAGCAGTACTACTAGCGCCCAGGGTACGCAGTATTTT. It yields the protein CASSTTSAQGTQYF.